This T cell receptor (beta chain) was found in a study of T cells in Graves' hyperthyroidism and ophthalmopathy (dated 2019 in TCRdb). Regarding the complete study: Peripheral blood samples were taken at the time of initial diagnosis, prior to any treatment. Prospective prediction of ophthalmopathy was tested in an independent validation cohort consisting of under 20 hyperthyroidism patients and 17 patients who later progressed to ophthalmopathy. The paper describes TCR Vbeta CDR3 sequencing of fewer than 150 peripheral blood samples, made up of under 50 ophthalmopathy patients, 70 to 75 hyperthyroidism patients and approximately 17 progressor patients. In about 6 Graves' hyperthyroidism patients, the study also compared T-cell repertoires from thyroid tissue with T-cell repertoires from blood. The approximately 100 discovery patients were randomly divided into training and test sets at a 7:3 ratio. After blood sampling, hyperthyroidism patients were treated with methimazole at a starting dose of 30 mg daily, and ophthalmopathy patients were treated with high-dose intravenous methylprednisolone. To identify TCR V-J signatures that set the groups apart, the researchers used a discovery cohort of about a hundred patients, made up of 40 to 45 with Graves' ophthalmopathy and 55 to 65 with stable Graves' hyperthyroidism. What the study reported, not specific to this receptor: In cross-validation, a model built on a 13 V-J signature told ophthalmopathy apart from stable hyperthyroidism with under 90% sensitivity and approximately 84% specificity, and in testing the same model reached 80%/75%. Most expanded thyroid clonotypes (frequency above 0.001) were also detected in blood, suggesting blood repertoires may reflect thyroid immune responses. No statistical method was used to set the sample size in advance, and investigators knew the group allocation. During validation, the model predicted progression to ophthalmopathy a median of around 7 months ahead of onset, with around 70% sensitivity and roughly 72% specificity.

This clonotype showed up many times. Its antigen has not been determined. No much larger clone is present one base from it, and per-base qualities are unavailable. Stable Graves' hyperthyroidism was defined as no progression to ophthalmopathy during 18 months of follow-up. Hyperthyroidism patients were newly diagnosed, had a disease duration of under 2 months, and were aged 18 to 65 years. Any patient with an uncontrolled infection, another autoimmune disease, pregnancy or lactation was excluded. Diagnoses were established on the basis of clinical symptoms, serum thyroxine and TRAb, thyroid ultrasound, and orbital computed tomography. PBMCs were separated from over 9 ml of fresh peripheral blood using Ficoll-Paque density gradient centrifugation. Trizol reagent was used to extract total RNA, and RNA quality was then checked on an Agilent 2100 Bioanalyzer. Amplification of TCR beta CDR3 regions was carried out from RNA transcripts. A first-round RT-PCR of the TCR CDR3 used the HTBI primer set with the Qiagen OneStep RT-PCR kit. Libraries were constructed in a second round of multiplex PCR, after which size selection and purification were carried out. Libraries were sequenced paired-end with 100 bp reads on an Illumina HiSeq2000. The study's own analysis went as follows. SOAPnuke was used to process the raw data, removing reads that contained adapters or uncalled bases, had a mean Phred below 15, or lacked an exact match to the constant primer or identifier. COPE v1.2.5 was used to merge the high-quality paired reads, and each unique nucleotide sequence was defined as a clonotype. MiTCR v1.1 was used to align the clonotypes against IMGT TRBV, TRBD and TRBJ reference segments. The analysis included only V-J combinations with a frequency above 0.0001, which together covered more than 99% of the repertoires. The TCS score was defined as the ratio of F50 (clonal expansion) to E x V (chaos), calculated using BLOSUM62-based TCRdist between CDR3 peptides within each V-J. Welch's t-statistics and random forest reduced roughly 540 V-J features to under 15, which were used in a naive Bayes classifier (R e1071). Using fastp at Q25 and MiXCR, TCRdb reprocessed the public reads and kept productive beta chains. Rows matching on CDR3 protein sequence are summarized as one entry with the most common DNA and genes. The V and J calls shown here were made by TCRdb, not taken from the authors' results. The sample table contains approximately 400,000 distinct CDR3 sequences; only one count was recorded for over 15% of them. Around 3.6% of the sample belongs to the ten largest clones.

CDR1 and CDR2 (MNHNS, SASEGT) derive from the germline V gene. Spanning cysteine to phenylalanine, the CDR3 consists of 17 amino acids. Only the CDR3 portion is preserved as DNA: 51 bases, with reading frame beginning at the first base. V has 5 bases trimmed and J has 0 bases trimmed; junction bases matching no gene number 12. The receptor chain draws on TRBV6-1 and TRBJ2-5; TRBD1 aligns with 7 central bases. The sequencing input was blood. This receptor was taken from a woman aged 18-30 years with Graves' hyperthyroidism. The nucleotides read TGTGCCAGCAGTAAACCGGACAGGACCGAATACCAAGAGACCCAGTACTTC. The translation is CASSKPDRTEYQETQYF.